This is a list of T cell receptor beta chains from one sample in a study of Graves' ophthalmopathy and Graves' hyperthyroidism. TCRdb reprocessed the multiplex PCR reads via MiXCR and lists one record per CDR3 protein. Among about 390,000 distinct CDR3 sequences, approximately 15% were seen once, and the ten largest hold about 7%. Specimen: peripheral blood. The receptors originated from a woman between 18 and 29 years old with stable Graves' hyperthyroidism. The CDR3 runs from the conserved cysteine through the conserved F or W. The D gene is left open where the match is weak. Size is omitted from some rows. Given values are once, few, many or a class for expanded clones.

D gene: -
J gene: TRBJ2-7
V gene: TRBV19
clone size: few
CDR3 protein: CASSIGRGDYEQYF
CDR3 DNA: TGTGCCAGTAGTATTGGCAGAGGAGACTACGAGCAGTACTTC

D gene: -
J gene: TRBJ1-6
V gene: TRBV11-2
clone size: many
CDR3 protein: CASSSRSGQYYNSPLHF
CDR3 DNA: TGTGCCAGCAGCTCCCGGTCCGGACAGTACTATAATTCACCCCTCCACTTT

D gene: TRBD1
J gene: TRBJ1-2
V gene: TRBV5-1
clone size: many
CDR3 protein: CASSFTGGDLYGYTF
CDR3 DNA: TGCGCCAGCAGCTTCACAGGGGGCGATTTGTATGGCTACACCTTC

D gene: TRBD1
J gene: TRBJ2-7
V gene: TRBV2
clone size: -
CDR3 protein: CASNGDRTPWYF
CDR3 DNA: TGTGCCAGCAACGGGGACAGGACTCCCTGGTACTTC

D gene: TRBD2
J gene: TRBJ2-7
V gene: TRBV5-1
clone size: -
CDR3 protein: CASSPGLAGKSSYEQYF
CDR3 DNA: TGCGCCAGCAGCCCGGGACTAGCGGGGAAAAGCTCCTACGAGCAGTACTTC

D gene: TRBD2
J gene: TRBJ2-2
V gene: TRBV12-3/TRBV12-4
clone size: -
CDR3 protein: CASPGGLTGELFF
CDR3 DNA: TGTGCCTCGCCGGGGGGGCTGACCGGGGAGCTGTTTTTT

D gene: -
J gene: TRBJ2-5
V gene: TRBV6-1
clone size: many
CDR3 protein: CASSENGLQETQYF
CDR3 DNA: TGTGCCAGCAGTGAAAACGGGCTCCAAGAGACCCAGTACTTC

D gene: -
J gene: TRBJ1-1
V gene: TRBV20-1
clone size: many
CDR3 protein: CSASDKAKNTEAFF
CDR3 DNA: TGCAGTGCTAGTGATAAGGCCAAGAACACTGAAGCTTTCTTT

D gene: -
J gene: TRBJ1-5
V gene: TRBV9
clone size: few
CDR3 protein: CASSILRGGPLNQPQHF
CDR3 DNA: TGTGCCAGCAGCATATTAAGGGGAGGGCCACTCAATCAGCCCCAGCATTTT

D gene: -
J gene: TRBJ2-5
V gene: TRBV10-3
clone size: many
CDR3 protein: CAINSDSRGQETQYF
CDR3 DNA: TGTGCCATCAACTCGGACTCCCGGGGGCAAGAGACCCAGTACTTC

D gene: -
J gene: TRBJ2-3
V gene: TRBV11-3
clone size: few
CDR3 protein: CASSFGEGAIPTTDTQYF
CDR3 DNA: TGTGCCAGCAGCTTCGGGGAGGGGGCTATCCCGACCACAGATACGCAGTATTTT

D gene: TRBD2
J gene: TRBJ2-3
V gene: TRBV20-1
clone size: many
CDR3 protein: CSALAGGFTDTQYF
CDR3 DNA: TGCAGTGCTCTAGCGGGGGGATTTACAGATACGCAGTATTTT

D gene: -
J gene: TRBJ1-5
V gene: TRBV30
clone size: -
CDR3 protein: CAWAQGRQPQHF
CDR3 DNA: TGTGCCTGGGCTCAGGGGAGGCAGCCCCAGCATTTT

D gene: TRBD1
J gene: TRBJ1-2
V gene: TRBV10-3
clone size: many
CDR3 protein: CAIRTTGGDYGYTF
CDR3 DNA: TGTGCCATCAGGACAACAGGGGGCGACTATGGCTACACCTTC

D gene: -
J gene: TRBJ1-1
V gene: TRBV4-1
clone size: -
CDR3 protein: CASSQEGSGVNTEAFF
CDR3 DNA: TGCGCCAGCAGCCAAGAAGGGTCCGGGGTGAACACTGAAGCTTTCTTT

D gene: TRBD1
J gene: TRBJ1-5
V gene: TRBV5-8
clone size: few
CDR3 protein: CASSIRGLGNQPQHF
CDR3 DNA: TGTGCCAGCAGCATCAGGGGGCTGGGCAATCAGCCCCAGCATTTT

D gene: -
J gene: TRBJ1-1
V gene: TRBV10-3
clone size: many
CDR3 protein: CAISGKGGTEAFF
CDR3 DNA: TGTGCCATCAGTGGGAAAGGGGGGACTGAAGCTTTCTTT

D gene: -
J gene: TRBJ2-5
V gene: TRBV4-1
clone size: many
CDR3 protein: CASSQVTVKETQYF
CDR3 DNA: TGCGCCAGCAGCCAAGTCACAGTAAAAGAGACCCAGTACTTC